The following is a TCR beta chain sequence with its context. CDR3 length: 11 residues. Looked up from germline, CDR1 is ENHRY and CDR2 is SYGVKD. V was clipped by 5 bases and J by 7 bases, with 8 bases between them. In the original processing: Cell counts per sample came from amplifying reference gene primers. Profiled with immunoSEQ multiplex PCR; TCRdb holds only in-frame clones, not every one. The V and J calls and clone size come from that table; D and trimming were worked out from the DNA. The repertoire holds 390,000 or so clones, 89% seen once, with less than 3.5% in the top ten. The sample belongs to a study of blood T cell repertoires in COVID-19. For the study at large: From the United States, Italy and Spain came samples of acute and convalescent COVID-19.

Sequencing was performed on peripheral blood. The sequence came from a woman aged 30 to 39 with COVID-19, enrolled during active disease. The genes are TRBV10-3 and TRBJ2-5; possibly TRBD1 for D (6 bases). In nucleotides, the CDR3 is TGTGCCATCAGTCAAGGGGGGACCCAGTACTTC. As protein: CAISQGGTQYF.